These 27 T cell receptor beta chains were all obtained from the same sample, sequenced in a study of blood T cell repertoires in COVID-19. TCRdb's copy holds only in-frame clones and misses some; the assay was immunoSEQ multiplex PCR. The table records some 120,000 clones, 70% to 90% of them present only once. Sequenced: peripheral blood. These receptor sequences come from a woman of 80 years or more with acute or convalescent COVID-19.

Points on this clone: Other DNA sequences within the sample encode an identical CDR3. This chain uses TRBV12-5 with TRBJ1-2; D not resolved. The V and J ends lost 1 base and 5 bases respectively, with 8 bases between them. CDR1 is LGHNT, CDR2 FRNRAP, per germline. The CDR3 loop spans 13 amino acids. The CDR3: CASGLGQIYGYTF. The DNA for the CDR3 is TGTGCTAGTGGTTTGGGACAAATATATGGCTACACCTTC.

The genes are TRBV7-3 and TRBJ2-1, with 8 bases identical to TRBD2. Germline CDR1 and CDR2: SGHTA and FQGTGA. The CDR3 runs 15 residues. The junction had 6 bases not matched to a gene; V was cut back by 0 bases and J by 8 bases. CDR3 loop: CASSLTRGGRDEQFF. CDR3 DNA: TGTGCCAGCAGCTTAACACGGGGGGGCCGCGATGAGCAGTTCTTC. The entire variable domain, with the rest obtained from reference TRBV7-3 and TRBJ2-1, is as follows: GAGVSQTPSNKVTEKGKYVELRCDPISGHTALYWYRQSLGQGPEFLIYFQGTGAADDSGLPNDRFFAVRPEGSVSTLKIQRTERGDSAVYLCASSLTRGGRDEQFFGPGTRLTVL.

The genes are TRBV19 and TRBJ1-1; 7 positions agree with TRBD1. Trimming cost V 5 bases and J 2 bases; bases outside gene matches: 11. The V gene's germline CDR1 is LNHDA and CDR2 SQIVND (reference sequence). The CDR3 totals 16 residues. The CDR3 DNA reads as TGTGCCAGTAGTGCGATACCGGGACAGACCAACACTGAAGCTTTCTTT. Its protein is CASSAIPGQTNTEAFF.

The chain joins TRBV7-9 to TRBJ2-2, with TRBD2 matching 15 bases. This CDR3 is built from 19 residues. The V gene end was trimmed by 4 bases and the J gene end by 2 bases; junction bases not matched to a gene: 8. In germline, CDR1 is SEHNR, CDR2 FQNEAQ (reference sequence). The CDR3 sequence: CASSSGLAGGRNNTGELFF. Here the CDR3 DNA reads TGTGCCAGCAGCTCGGGACTAGCGGGAGGCCGCAATAACACCGGGGAGCTGTTTTTT.

About this clone: The same CDR3 can be traced to other DNA sequences in this sample. Here the CDR3 reads CASSYRGNQPQHF. CDR3 DNA: TGTGCCAGCAGCTACAGGGGCAATCAGCCCCAGCATTTT. V usage is TRBV28 and J usage is TRBJ1-5; weak D call: TRBD1 (6 bases). From germline, CDR1 is MDHEN and CDR2 SYDVKM. V was pared by 6 bases and J by 2 bases, with 8 bases between. This CDR3 is 13 amino acids long.

This rearrangement joins TRBV6-6 to TRBJ2-7; perhaps TRBD2 as D (7 bases). The germline V gene encodes CDR1 MNHNY and CDR2 SVGAGI (reference sequence). V was shortened by 7 bases and J by 3 bases, with 13 bases between the two germline ends. The CDR3 contains 13 residues. CDR3 in amino acids: CASNPGGLYEQYF. The DNA of the CDR3 is TGTGCCAGCAACCCCGGGGGGCTCTACGAGCAGTACTTC.

This clone was counted a few times. The J gene is TRBJ2-7, the V gene TRBV28, with TRBD2 matching 9 bases. The CDR3 contains 13 residues. J was trimmed by 6 bases and V by 6 bases; bases with no gene match: 6. The V gene's germline CDR1 is MDHEN and CDR2 SYDVKM. DNA of the CDR3: TGTGCCAGCAGAGTAGCGGGAGAGATCGAGCAGTACTTC. This sequence encodes CASRVAGEIEQYF.

The chain is built from TRBV6-4 and TRBJ2-1, with TRBD2 matching 8 bases. Trimming took 10 bases from V and 4 from J; bases not matched to a gene: 12. This CDR3 is built from 15 residues. Germline V gene lookup returns CDR1 MRHNA and CDR2 SNTAGT. The CDR3 reads CAKRRGREVYNEQFF. The DNA for the CDR3 is TGTGCCAAAAGACGGGGGCGGGAGGTGTACAATGAGCAGTTCTTC.

This clone was counted once. Other DNA sequences in the same sample also yield this CDR3. The V gene is TRBV6-5, the J gene TRBJ2-3; 12 bases are a match to TRBD2. Germline lookup yields CDR1 MNHEY and CDR2 SVGAGI. J lost 4 bases, V lost 6 bases, and 5 bases had no gene match. This CDR3 is built from 15 residues. CDR3 sequence: CASSKTSGSSDTQYF. Written as DNA, the CDR3 is TGTGCCAGCAGCAAGACTAGCGGGAGTTCAGATACGCAGTATTTT.

This clone was observed a single time. The DNA of the CDR3 is TGTGCCAGCAGCCAAGAAGGCGGGACAGGGACTGAAAAACTGTTTTTT. Protein sequence: CASSQEGGTGTEKLFF. The chain recombines TRBV4-2 with TRBJ1-4, with 9 positions matching TRBD1. The CDR3 is made up of 16 amino acids. Germline V lookup: CDR1 LGHNA, CDR2 YNFKEQ. Trimming cost V 0 bases and J 7 bases; bases outside gene matches: 6.

This chain joins TRBV4-3 and TRBJ2-2, with TRBD2 matching 10 bases. Per the germline V gene, CDR1 is LGHNA and CDR2 is YSLEER. This CDR3 is 20 amino acids long. The trim removed 0 bases at V and 3 bases at J, leaving 13 bases unmatched. CDR3 bases: TGCGCCAGCAGCCAAGATCCGGGGAGGTTAGCGGGGGGTCACACCGGGGAGCTGTTTTTT. As protein: CASSQDPGRLAGGHTGELFF.

The chain combines TRBV29-1 with TRBJ2-5; 8 bases line up with TRBD1. V was clipped by 4 bases and J by 4 bases; unmatched bases: 5. CDR1 and CDR2 from the germline V gene are SQVTM and ANQGSEA. The CDR3 loop spans 13 amino acids. The CDR3 protein is CSVVLRGRETQYF. CDR3 DNA sequence: TGCAGCGTTGTCCTCAGGGGGCGAGAGACCCAGTACTTC.

The chain links TRBV19 to TRBJ1-1, with D perhaps TRBD1 (5 bases). The CDR3 contains 15 residues. The V gene's germline CDR1 is LNHDA and CDR2 SQIVND (reference sequence). Trimming left V 0 bases short and J 8 bases short, with 16 bases between. CDR3 in amino acids: CASSIDQGIRAEAFF. CDR3 coding DNA: TGTGCCAGTAGTATAGACCAGGGTATTCGGGCCGAAGCTTTCTTT. Using reference TRBV19 and TRBJ1-1 for the parts outside the CDR3, the full variable domain is DGGITQSPKYLFRKEGQNVTLSCEQNLNHDAMYWYRQDPGQGLRLIYYSQIVNDFQKGDIAEGYSVSREKKESFPLTVTSAQKNPTAFYLCASSIDQGIRAEAFFGQGTRLTVV.

The rearrangement uses TRBV18 and TRBJ1-4; 7 bases are shared with TRBD1. CDR3 length: 16 residues. CDR1 and CDR2 (germline): KGHSH, LQKENI. The trim removed 3 bases at V and 4 bases at J, leaving 8 bases unmatched. CDR3 sequence: CASSPSQGQINEKLFF. CDR3 bases: TGTGCCAGCTCACCGTCTCAGGGACAGATTAATGAAAAACTGTTTTTT.

This chain uses TRBV21-1 with TRBJ2-2; the D call in the table, TRBD1, was not verified against the DNA. TRBV21-1 is annotated as a pseudogene. The CDR3 is 18 amino acids. This chain's CDR3 is CASSKVNRGRSDTGELFF. DNA for the CDR3: TGTGCCAGCAGCAAAGTGAACAGGGGGAGGTCTGACACCGGGGAGCTGTTTTTT.

The chain uses TRBV20-1 and TRBJ2-5; 7 positions agree with TRBD1. From germline, CDR1 is DFQATT and CDR2 SNEGSKA (reference sequence). The CDR3 runs 14 residues. V shed 3 bases and J 2 bases; nucleotides not matched to a gene: 6. This CDR3 is CSASPPGQQETQYF. The CDR3 coding sequence is TGCAGTGCTAGTCCCCCGGGACAGCAAGAGACCCAGTACTTC.

The V call is TRBV27, the J call TRBJ2-1, with 8 bases lining up with TRBD2. The V gene end was trimmed by 0 bases and the J gene end by 5 bases; junction bases not matched to a gene: 3. The germline CDR1 and CDR2 sequences are MNHEY and SMNVEV (reference sequence). The CDR3 runs to 15 residues. CDR3 amino acids: CASSLSTSGNNEQFF. The CDR3 DNA reads as TGTGCCAGCAGTTTATCCACTAGCGGAAACAATGAGCAGTTCTTC.

In this sample, this clone turned up a few times. The V and J genes are TRBV12-3 or TRBV12-4 and TRBJ1-2; 8 positions match TRBD1. The junction had 10 bases not matched to a gene; V was cut back by 2 bases and J by 14 bases. The length of the CDR3 is 13 residues. CDR3 nucleotides: TGTGCCAGCAGTTTAAGACTAGGACAGGGAGGGACCTTC. This translates into CASSLRLGQGGTF.

The J gene is TRBJ2-5, the V gene TRBV5-1, with D perhaps TRBD1 (7 bases). CDR1 is SGHRS, CDR2 YFSETQ, per germline. The CDR3 contains 15 residues. The V end was cut by 3 bases, the J end by 3 bases, with 15 bases between. The CDR3 loop is CASSWGDSFKETQYF. In nucleotides, the CDR3 is TGCGCCAGCAGCTGGGGGGACAGCTTTAAAGAGACCCAGTACTTC.

In nucleotides, the CDR3 is TGTGCCAGCTCACCAAATGCGGGGCGTAACACCGGGGAGCTGTTTTTT. This translates into CASSPNAGRNTGELFF. The V gene is TRBV18, the J gene TRBJ2-2; D possibly corresponds to TRBD2 (6 bases). V was pared by 2 bases and J by 2 bases, with 12 bases between. Looked up from germline, CDR1 is KGHSH and CDR2 is LQKENI. The CDR3 totals 16 residues.

A few counts support this clone. The rearrangement uses TRBV5-4 and TRBJ1-2, with D tentatively TRBD1 (6 bases). The CDR3 is 14 amino acids. Germline lookup yields CDR1 SGHNT and CDR2 YYREEE (reference sequence). Trimming left V 2 bases short and J 0 bases short, with 8 bases between. CDR3 in amino acids: CASSLGGTNYGYTF. The CDR3 nucleotides read TGTGCCAGCAGCTTAGGGGGTACTAACTATGGCTACACCTTC.

The chain combines TRBV11-1 with TRBJ2-5; D gene ambiguous. This CDR3 has 12 amino acids. Looked up from germline, CDR1 is SGHAT and CDR2 is FQDESV (reference sequence). The V and J ends lost 5 bases and 5 bases respectively, with 9 bases between them. CDR3 nucleotide sequence: TGTGCCAGCAGCCCCCTCGGGGAGACCCAGTACTTC. Encoded protein: CASSPLGETQYF.

The chain links TRBV18 to TRBJ2-1; perhaps TRBD2 as D (6 bases). Germline values: CDR1 KGHSH, CDR2 LQKENI. CDR3 length equals 15 residues. Trimming shortened V by 2 bases and J by 2 bases, and 10 bases separated the two germline ends. CDR3 region: CASSPSGTPYNEQFF. In DNA form, the CDR3 reads TGTGCCAGCTCACCATCTGGGACTCCCTACAATGAGCAGTTCTTC.

V and J are TRBV6-5 and TRBJ2-7; 8 bases line up with TRBD2. The CDR3 has 12 residues. Germline values: CDR1 MNHEY, CDR2 SVGAGI. Trimming removed 7 bases from V and 11 bases from J; junction bases left unmatched: 10. CDR3 sequence: CASINPRGVKYF. In DNA, the CDR3 is TGTGCCAGCATCAACCCGCGGGGGGTTAAGTACTTC.

This clone is a singleton in its sample. V gene TRBV6-1 combines with J gene TRBJ2-3; D remains unclear. V lost 3 bases, J lost 0 bases, and 10 bases lay in between. The germline gives CDR1 MNHNS, CDR2 SASEGT. The length of the CDR3 is 15 residues. The CDR3 DNA sequence: TGTGCCAGCAGTGAGCTGAGTTTGAGCACAGATACGCAGTATTTT. Amino acid sequence: CASSELSLSTDTQYF.

The chain joins TRBV9 to TRBJ2-2; D gene ambiguous. Looked up from germline, CDR1 is SGDLS and CDR2 is YYNGEE. This CDR3 is 14 amino acids long. Between the trimmed V and J ends, which lost 1 base and 5 bases, there was a span of 9 bases. DNA of the CDR3: TGTGCCAGCAGCGTAACTTCCGAAACCGGGGAGCTGTTTTTT. As protein: CASSVTSETGELFF.

The chain has TRBV2 and TRBJ2-2, with 8 bases identical to TRBD2. V shed 7 bases and J 7 bases; nucleotides not matched to a gene: 11. Germline lookup yields CDR1 SNHLY and CDR2 FYNNEI. CDR3 length equals 15 residues. CDR3 region: CASIGQREFSGELFF. In DNA form, the CDR3 reads TGTGCCAGCATTGGACAGCGGGAGTTCAGCGGGGAGCTGTTTTTT.